This T cell receptor beta chain stems from a study of shared clonotypes between healthy human individuals. Study-level information: Sampling drew on donors who were a couple of women and a few men aged 18 to 49. The study, taken as a whole, reports: What rarefaction showed was incomplete sorted-subset sequencing despite large depth. In four donors, around 4.5% of naive CD4 clonotypes appeared in common.

In regard to this clone: Its antigen is currently unknown.

HIV-negative, healthy adults without recent acute infections or vaccinations were the donors. Sequencing used immunoSEQ multiplex PCR; TCRdb keeps in-frame clones, though not all of them. The table lists some 580,000 clones, around 97% of them singletons. The V gene lost 5 bases and the J gene lost 2 bases, with 9 bases spanning the gap. Per the germline V gene, CDR1 is MNHNS and CDR2 is SASEGT. The CDR3 loop spans 14 amino acids. This chain joins TRBV6-1 and TRBJ2-2; D may be TRBD1 or TRBD2 (5 bases each). The source is a woman aged 25 to 39 in good health. Source material: naive CD4+ T cells sorted from blood. Stated subset: CD45RA+ positively selected. The CDR3 sequence is CASSRGVNTGELFF. CDR3 nucleotides: TGTGCCAGCAGTAGAGGGGTCAACACCGGGGAGCTGTTTTTT.